These 13 T cell receptor beta chains originate from one sample sequenced in a study of blood T cell repertoires in COVID-19. Measured with immunoSEQ multiplex PCR; TCRdb has only the in-frame clones, and not every one. The sample gives 150,000 or so clones, 88% of which show up once; about 9.4% is in the top ten. The sample taken for sequencing was peripheral blood. The receptor set was obtained from a man aged 45 to 65 with acute or convalescent COVID-19.

This sequence joins TRBV6-1 and TRBJ1-3; possibly TRBD1 for D (5 bases). The ends were cut back, 1 base at V and 5 bases at J, with 18 bases in the middle. The germline gives CDR1 MNHNS, CDR2 SASEGT. The CDR3 has 17 residues. DNA for the CDR3: TGTGCCAGCAGTGAAGTCTGGGGCGATCGGACCCGAAACACCATATATTTT. This encodes CASSEVWGDRTRNTIYF.

This chain uses TRBV10-3 with TRBJ1-1; D gene uncertain. This CDR3 is built from 15 residues. Germline CDR1 and CDR2: ENHRY and SYGVKD. V lost 0 bases, J lost 5 bases, and 13 bases lay in between. The CDR3 DNA follows: TGTGCCATCAGTGAGTCGAGCGGCTCCGGGACTGAAGCTTTCTTT. This sequence encodes CAISESSGSGTEAFF.

The chain recombines TRBV4-1 with TRBJ2-3, with TRBD2 identical over 14 bases. The CDR3 totals 21 residues. The germline V gene encodes CDR1 MGHRA and CDR2 YSYEKL. J lost 1 base, V lost 6 bases, and 18 bases had no gene match. The CDR3 sequence: CASRPTRPGLAGAVGTDTQYF. The CDR3 coding sequence is TGCGCCAGCAGGCCGACCAGGCCGGGACTAGCGGGAGCGGTGGGCACAGATACGCAGTATTTT.

V is TRBV6-6 and J is TRBJ1-1; D is perhaps TRBD1 (5 bases). CDR1 and CDR2 from the germline V gene are MNHNY and SVGAGI (reference sequence). Trimming shortened V by 0 bases and J by 4 bases, and 12 bases separated the two germline ends. CDR3 size: 15 residues. The CDR3 coding sequence is TGTGCCAGCAGTTACTCTGGGGCTAGAGGCACTGAAGCTTTCTTT. Protein product: CASSYSGARGTEAFF.

V is TRBV10-2 and J is TRBJ1-3, with 8 bases that match TRBD1. The CDR3 totals 13 residues. CDR1 is WSHSY, CDR2 SAAADI, per germline. With V trimmed by 5 bases and J by 3 bases, 0 bases remained unmatched. The CDR3 DNA reads as TGCGCCAGCAGTACAGGGGGTGGAAACACCATATATTTT. Its translation is CASSTGGGNTIYF.

In DNA, the CDR3 is TGTGCCAGTAGTCCCACAGGCCTTAGCACCGGGGAGCTGTTTTTT. As protein: CASSPTGLSTGELFF. The chain employs TRBV19 and TRBJ2-2; the D gene is possibly TRBD1 (5 bases). This CDR3 has 15 amino acids. Between the trimmed V and J ends, which lost 5 bases and 4 bases, there was a span of 14 bases. Germline V gives CDR1 LNHDA, CDR2 SQIVND (reference sequence).

This chain links TRBV11-2 with TRBJ1-2; the D is unclear. The CDR3 extends over 13 amino acids. Germline CDR1 SGHAT, CDR2 FQNNGV. Trimming took 0 bases from V and 6 from J, leaving 8 bases between them. CDR3 sequence: CASSLDEPNGYTF. In nucleotides, the CDR3 is TGTGCCAGCAGCTTAGATGAGCCCAATGGCTACACCTTC.

The rearrangement joins TRBV2 to TRBJ2-7, with 9 bases identical to TRBD1. CDR3 length: 13 residues. Germline CDR1 and CDR2: SNHLY and FYNNEI. Germline trimming cut 4 bases from V and 6 bases from J; bases unmatched to any gene: 4. As DNA, the CDR3 is TGTGCCAGCAGTGGGACAGGGGTTATCGAGCAGTACTTC. Amino acid sequence: CASSGTGVIEQYF. The full variable domain, rest sourced from reference TRBV2 and TRBJ2-7, is EPEVTQTPSHQVTQMGQEVILRCVPISNHLYFYWYRQILGQKVEFLVSFYNNEISEKSEIFDDQFSVERPDGSNFTLKIRSTKLEDSAMYFCASSGTGVIEQYFGPGTRLTVT.

This clone was picked up a small number of times. The CDR3 loop is CAISEAPLAGGTDTQYF. DNA of the CDR3: TGTGCCATCAGTGAGGCCCCTCTAGCGGGGGGCACAGATACGCAGTATTTT. This chain joins TRBV10-3 and TRBJ2-3; 10 bases align to TRBD2. The CDR3 totals 17 residues. Losses at the gene ends were 2 bases for V and 1 base for J; bases not matched to a gene: 6. The germline CDR1 and CDR2 sequences are ENHRY and SYGVKD.

This chain uses TRBV4-1 with TRBJ2-2, with D perhaps matching TRBD2 (6 bases). The CDR3 contains 16 residues. CDR1 MGHRA and CDR2 YSYEKL come from the germline V gene. With 5 bases removed from V and 0 bases from J, the gap between germline ends came to 13 bases. CDR3 amino acids: CASSYSGTSNTGELFF. Here the CDR3 DNA reads TGCGCCAGCAGCTATTCCGGGACTTCGAACACCGGGGAGCTGTTTTTT.

This sequence joins TRBV10-1 and TRBJ2-1; a possible D gene is TRBD2 (6 bases). Between the trimmed V and J ends, which lost 2 bases and 7 bases, there was a span of 6 bases. The CDR3 spans 12 residues. The germline V gene encodes CDR1 WNHNN and CDR2 SYGVQD (reference sequence). CDR3 in amino acids: CASSERGNEQFF. CDR3 bases: TGCGCCAGCAGTGAGCGGGGGAATGAGCAGTTCTTC.

The chain carries TRBV7-9 and TRBJ2-2, with D perhaps matching TRBD1 (6 bases). This CDR3 has 15 amino acids. CDR1 SEHNR and CDR2 FQNEAQ come from the germline V gene (reference sequence). Trimming left V 5 bases short and J 4 bases short, with 14 bases between. CDR3 sequence: CASSPTGYGTGELFF. DNA for the CDR3: TGTGCCAGCAGCCCTACAGGGTACGGCACCGGGGAGCTGTTTTTT.

This chain joins TRBV5-1 and TRBJ2-3; D possibly corresponds to TRBD2 (6 bases). This CDR3 has 17 amino acids. The V gene's germline CDR1 is SGHRS and CDR2 YFSETQ. With 2 bases removed from V and 1 base from J, the gap between germline ends came to 17 bases. This chain's CDR3 is CASSFRLGAGGTDTQYF. DNA of the CDR3: TGCGCCAGCAGCTTCCGACTAGGGGCCGGGGGCACAGATACGCAGTATTTT.